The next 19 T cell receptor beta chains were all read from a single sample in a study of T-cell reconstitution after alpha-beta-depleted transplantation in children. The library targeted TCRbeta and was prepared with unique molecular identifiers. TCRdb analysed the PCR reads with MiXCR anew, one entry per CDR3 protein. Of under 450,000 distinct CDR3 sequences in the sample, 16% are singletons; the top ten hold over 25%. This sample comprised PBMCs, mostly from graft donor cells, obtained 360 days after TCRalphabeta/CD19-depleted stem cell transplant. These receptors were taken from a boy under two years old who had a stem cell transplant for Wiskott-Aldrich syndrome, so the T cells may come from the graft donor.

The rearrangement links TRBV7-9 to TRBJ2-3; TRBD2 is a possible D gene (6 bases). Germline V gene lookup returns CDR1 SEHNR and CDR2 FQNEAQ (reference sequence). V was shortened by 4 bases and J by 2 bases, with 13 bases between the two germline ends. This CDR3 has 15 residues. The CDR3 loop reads CASSSWGGITDTQYF. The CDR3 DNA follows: TGTGCCAGCAGCTCCTGGGGCGGGATCACAGATACGCAGTATTTT.

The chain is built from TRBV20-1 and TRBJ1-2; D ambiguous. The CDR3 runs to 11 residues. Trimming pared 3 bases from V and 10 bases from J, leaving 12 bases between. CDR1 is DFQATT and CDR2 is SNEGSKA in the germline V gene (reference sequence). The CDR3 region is CSASYGFLYTF. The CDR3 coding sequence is TGCAGTGCTAGTTACGGGTTCCTCTACACCTTC.

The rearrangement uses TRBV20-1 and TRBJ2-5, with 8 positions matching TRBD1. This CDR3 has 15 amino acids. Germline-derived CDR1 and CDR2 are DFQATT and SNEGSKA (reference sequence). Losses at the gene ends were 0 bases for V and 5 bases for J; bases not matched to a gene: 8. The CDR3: CSARDPNGQGETQYF. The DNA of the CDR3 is TGCAGTGCTAGAGATCCCAACGGACAGGGCGAGACCCAGTACTTC.

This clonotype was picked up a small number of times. CDR3 residues: CASKLTATNTGELFF. CDR3 sequence (DNA): TGCGCCAGCAAATTGACGGCTACGAACACCGGGGAGCTGTTTTTT. The chain employs TRBV5-1 and TRBJ2-2; D ambiguous. CDR1 is SGHRS, CDR2 YFSETQ, per germline. The V and J ends lost 6 bases and 0 bases respectively, with 12 bases between them. CDR3 length: 15 amino acids.

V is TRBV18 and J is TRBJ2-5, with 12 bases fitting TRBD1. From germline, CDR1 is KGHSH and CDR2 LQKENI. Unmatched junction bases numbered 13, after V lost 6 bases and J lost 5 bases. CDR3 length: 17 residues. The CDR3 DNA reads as TGTGCCAGCTCCCGGGCCGGGACAGGGGGCCTAAGGGAGACCCAGTACTTC. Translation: CASSRAGTGGLRETQYF.

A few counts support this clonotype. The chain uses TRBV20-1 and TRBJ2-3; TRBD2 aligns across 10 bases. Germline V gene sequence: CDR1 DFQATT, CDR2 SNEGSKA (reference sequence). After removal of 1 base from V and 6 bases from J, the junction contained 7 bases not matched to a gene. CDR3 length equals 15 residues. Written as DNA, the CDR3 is TGCAGTGCTAGAGCCCAGACTAGCGGGTGGGATACGCAGTATTTT. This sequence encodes CSARAQTSGWDTQYF.

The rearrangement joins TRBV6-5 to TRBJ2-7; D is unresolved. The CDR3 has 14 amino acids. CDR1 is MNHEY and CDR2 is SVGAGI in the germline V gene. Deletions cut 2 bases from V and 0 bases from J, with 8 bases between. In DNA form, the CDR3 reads TGTGCCAGCAGTTACGGCCGTCCCTCCTACGAGCAGTACTTC. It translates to CASSYGRPSYEQYF.

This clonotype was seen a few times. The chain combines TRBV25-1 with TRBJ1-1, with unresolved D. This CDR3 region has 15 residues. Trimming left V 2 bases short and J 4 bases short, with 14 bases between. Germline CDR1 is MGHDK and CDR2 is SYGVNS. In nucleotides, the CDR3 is TGTGCCAGCAGTGAAGCCCTCCACAGCGTCACTGAAGCTTTCTTT. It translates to CASSEALHSVTEAFF.

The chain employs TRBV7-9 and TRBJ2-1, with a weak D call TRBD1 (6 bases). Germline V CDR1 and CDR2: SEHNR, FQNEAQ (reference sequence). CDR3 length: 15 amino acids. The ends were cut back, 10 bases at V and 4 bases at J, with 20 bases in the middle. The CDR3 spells CAIKSQGRVYNEQFF. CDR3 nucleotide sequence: TGTGCCATCAAATCACAGGGTAGGGTATACAATGAGCAGTTCTTC.

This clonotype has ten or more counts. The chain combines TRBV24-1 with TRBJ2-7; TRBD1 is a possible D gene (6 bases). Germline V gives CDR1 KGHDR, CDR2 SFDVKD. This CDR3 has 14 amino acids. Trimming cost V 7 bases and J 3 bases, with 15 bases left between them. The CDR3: CATRGALGYYEQYF. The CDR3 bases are TGTGCCACCAGGGGGGCGTTAGGCTACTACGAGCAGTACTTC.

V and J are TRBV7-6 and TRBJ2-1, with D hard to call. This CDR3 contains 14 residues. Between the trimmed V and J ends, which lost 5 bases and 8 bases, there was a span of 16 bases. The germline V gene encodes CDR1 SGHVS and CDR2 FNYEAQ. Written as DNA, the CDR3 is TGTGCCAGCAGCCCCCTTAGAGATGGGGATGAGCAGTTCTTC. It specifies CASSPLRDGDEQFF.

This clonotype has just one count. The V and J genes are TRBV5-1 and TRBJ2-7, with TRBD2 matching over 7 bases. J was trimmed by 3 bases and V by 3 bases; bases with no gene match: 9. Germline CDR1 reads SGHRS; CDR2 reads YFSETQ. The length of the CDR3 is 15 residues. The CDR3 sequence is CASSYSAGEGYEQYF. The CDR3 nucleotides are TGCGCCAGCAGCTACTCGGCGGGAGAAGGCTACGAGCAGTACTTC. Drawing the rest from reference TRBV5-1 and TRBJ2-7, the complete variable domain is KAGVTQTPRYLIKTRGQQVTLSCSPISGHRSVSWYQQTPGQGLQFLFEYFSETQRNKGNFPGRFSGRQFSNSRSEMNVSTLELGDSALYLCASSYSAGEGYEQYFGPGTRLTVT.

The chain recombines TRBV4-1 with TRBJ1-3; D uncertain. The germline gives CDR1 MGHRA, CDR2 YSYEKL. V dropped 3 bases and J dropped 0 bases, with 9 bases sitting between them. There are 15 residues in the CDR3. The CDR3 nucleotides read TGCGCCAGCAGCCAGCAGGAAAACTCTGGAAACACCATATATTTT. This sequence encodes CASSQQENSGNTIYF.

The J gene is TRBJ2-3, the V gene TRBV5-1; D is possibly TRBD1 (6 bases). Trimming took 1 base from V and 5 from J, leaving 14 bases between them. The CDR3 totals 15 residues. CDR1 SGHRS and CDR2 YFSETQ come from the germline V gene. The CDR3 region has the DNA TGCGCCAGCAGCTTGAAACTGGGGGCAGGAGATACGCAGTATTTT. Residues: CASSLKLGAGDTQYF.

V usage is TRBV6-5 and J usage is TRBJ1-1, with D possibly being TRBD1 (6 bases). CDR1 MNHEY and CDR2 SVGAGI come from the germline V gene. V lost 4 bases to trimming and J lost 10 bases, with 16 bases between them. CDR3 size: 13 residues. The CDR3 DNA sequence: TGTGCCAGCAGTTCTTTCCGACAGGCGCGAGCTTTCTTT. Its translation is CASSSFRQARAFF.

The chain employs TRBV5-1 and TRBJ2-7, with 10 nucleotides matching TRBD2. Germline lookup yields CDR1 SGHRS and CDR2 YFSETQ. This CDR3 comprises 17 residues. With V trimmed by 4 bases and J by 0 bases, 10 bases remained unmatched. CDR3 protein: CASSHGPIAGGSYEQYF. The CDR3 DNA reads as TGCGCCAGCAGCCATGGCCCCATAGCGGGAGGCTCCTACGAGCAGTACTTC.

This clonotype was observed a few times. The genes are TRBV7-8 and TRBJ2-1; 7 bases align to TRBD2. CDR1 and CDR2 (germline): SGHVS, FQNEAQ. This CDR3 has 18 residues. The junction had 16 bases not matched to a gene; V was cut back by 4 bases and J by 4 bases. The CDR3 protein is CASSSQVGRVPLYNEQFF. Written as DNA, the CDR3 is TGTGCCAGCAGCTCTCAGGTGGGGAGGGTTCCTCTTTACAATGAGCAGTTCTTC.

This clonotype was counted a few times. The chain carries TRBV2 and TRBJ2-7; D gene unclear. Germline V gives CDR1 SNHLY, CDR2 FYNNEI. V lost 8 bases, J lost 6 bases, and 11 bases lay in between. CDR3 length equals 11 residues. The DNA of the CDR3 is TGTGCCAGCTTGGTGTGGGGCGAGCAGTACTTC. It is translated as CASLVWGEQYF.

The CDR3 sequence is CATSDRWSNEQFF. CDR3 sequence (DNA): TGTGCCACCAGTGATCGGTGGTCTAATGAGCAGTTCTTC. V gene TRBV24-1 combines with J gene TRBJ2-1; D not resolved. The CDR3 covers 13 residues. V gave up 3 bases and J gave up 7 bases, with 9 bases separating them. CDR1 is KGHDR and CDR2 is SFDVKD in the germline V gene.